Presented here are 13 T cell receptor beta chains from one specimen sequenced in a study of T cell repertoires in cytomegalovirus infection. Each CDR3 protein gets one entry after TCRdb re-called the reads with MiXCR. The profile shows 100,000 or so distinct CDR3 sequences, 25% to 30% of them singletons. Their cognate antigens are unknown. Sequencing was performed on CD8+ T cells from cultured PBMCs, taken from culture after CMV antigen stimulation. The receptors derive from a human donor in good health (CMV status not recorded). Some clones in this sample may be carry-over from other donors' samples.

This clonotype is a singleton in its sample. A much larger clone lies a single base off, so this may be a read error. The chain joins TRBV7-6 to TRBJ2-2, with 7 bases fitting TRBD1. CDR1 SGHVS and CDR2 FNYEAQ come from the germline V gene. V lost 5 bases, J lost 6 bases, and 6 bases stayed unmatched. The CDR3 has 14 residues. Here the CDR3 reads CASSTGASPGELFF. The CDR3 coding sequence is TGTGCCAGCAGCACAGGGGCTAGTCCCGGGGAGCTGTTTTTT.

At least ten counts were recorded for this clonotype. In DNA, the CDR3 is TGTGCCAGCAGCTCGTTGACAGGGGGGCAAGAGACCCAGTACTTC. Amino acid sequence: CASSSLTGGQETQYF. V gene TRBV7-9 combines with J gene TRBJ2-5; 9 nucleotides match TRBD1. Germline values: CDR1 SEHNR, CDR2 FQNEAQ (reference sequence). Unmatched junction bases numbered 5, after V lost 4 bases and J lost 2 bases. The CDR3 is 15 residues long.

This clonotype was detected ten times or more. The rearrangement joins TRBV6-1 to TRBJ2-2; D gene unclear. The CDR3 extends over 13 amino acids. With 3 bases removed from V and 4 bases from J, the gap between germline ends came to 6 bases. Per the germline V gene, CDR1 is MNHNS and CDR2 is SASEGT. The CDR3 spells CASSDSPTGELFF. The DNA for the CDR3 is TGTGCCAGCAGTGATTCCCCCACCGGGGAGCTGTTTTTT.

The V gene is TRBV2, the J gene TRBJ2-7, with TRBD1 matching 7 bases. The trim removed 7 bases at V and 4 bases at J, leaving 10 bases unmatched. The CDR3 is 14 amino acids. Germline CDR1 and CDR2: SNHLY and FYNNEI. The CDR3 region is CASTAGRGKYEQYF. The CDR3 nucleotides are TGTGCCAGCACCGCGGGCAGGGGGAAATACGAGCAGTACTTC.

This clonotype was observed a handful of times. Here the CDR3 reads CASSDSGANVLTF. For the CDR3, the DNA is TGTGCCAGTAGCGACTCTGGGGCCAACGTCCTGACTTTC. V and J are TRBV19 and TRBJ2-6; D remains ambiguous. The CDR3 sequence is 13 residues long. Trimming removed 6 bases at V and 0 bases at J, with 3 bases between. Germline CDR1 reads LNHDA; CDR2 reads SQIVND (reference sequence).

The CDR3 here is CASSLGQGAHIQYF. CDR3 nucleotides: TGTGCCAGCAGTTTGGGACAGGGGGCACACATTCAGTACTTC. The rearrangement uses TRBV12-3 or TRBV12-4 and TRBJ2-4; 12 bases are a match to TRBD1. There are 14 residues in the CDR3. V shed 3 bases, J shed 8 bases, and the junction held 2 bases outside the gene matches.

The chain recombines TRBV12-3 or TRBV12-4 with TRBJ1-1; D gene unclear. The CDR3 spans 13 residues. V gave up 5 bases and J gave up 0 bases, with 7 bases separating them. This CDR3 reads CASSLWLNTEAFF. The CDR3 nucleotides are TGTGCCAGCAGTCTATGGTTGAACACTGAAGCTTTCTTT.

Many counts were recorded for this clonotype. The V call is TRBV27, the J call TRBJ1-1; 9 nucleotides line up with TRBD1. This CDR3 has 14 amino acids. Germline V gives CDR1 MNHEY, CDR2 SMNVEV (reference sequence). Trimming cost V 5 bases and J 8 bases; bases outside gene matches: 9. CDR3 bases: TGTGCCAGCAGTCGAGGGGACAGGGCGGCCGAAGCTTTCTTT. Residues: CASSRGDRAAEAFF.

This clonotype was counted ten times or more. The V call is TRBV7-8, the J call TRBJ2-3; 11 nucleotides line up with TRBD1. Looked up from germline, CDR1 is SGHVS and CDR2 is FQNEAQ. Losses at the gene ends were 6 bases for V and 2 bases for J; bases not matched to a gene: 7. The CDR3 is made up of 16 amino acids. CDR3 bases: TGTGCCAGCAGTCCATGGGGACAGGGGGACACAGATACGCAGTATTTT. Translating gives CASSPWGQGDTDTQYF.

This clonotype was recorded only once. The chain recombines TRBV20-1 with TRBJ2-3; the match to TRBD2 covers 8 bases. Germline CDR1 reads DFQATT; CDR2 reads SNEGSKA (reference sequence). The ends lost 0 bases at V and 6 bases at J; junction bases unmatched: 8. This CDR3 contains 15 residues. CDR3 DNA sequence: TGCAGTGCTAGAGATTTTAGCGGGGAGCCCGATACGCAGTATTTT. Translating it yields CSARDFSGEPDTQYF.

This clonotype was counted at least ten times. The chain joins TRBV28 to TRBJ1-1; D not resolved. CDR1 is MDHEN, CDR2 SYDVKM, per germline. The CDR3 length is 14 residues. Trimming took off 8 bases at V and 0 bases at J, with 13 bases between the two ends. The CDR3 region is CASDVGGMNTEAFF. The CDR3 DNA reads TGTGCCAGCGACGTTGGCGGTATGAACACTGAAGCTTTCTTT.

Comment on this clonotype: A much larger clone lies one base from this, so it may be a read error. This sequence joins TRBV19 and TRBJ2-1; no clear D gene. Trimming shortened V by 5 bases and J by 2 bases, and 10 bases separated the two germline ends. CDR1 is LNHDA, CDR2 SQIVND, per germline (reference sequence). The CDR3 length is 14 residues. Here the CDR3 reads CASSHSGTYNEQFF. Here the CDR3 DNA reads TGTGCCAGTAGTCATTCGGGCACCTACAATGAGCAGTTCTTC.

The V gene is TRBV12-5, the J gene TRBJ1-2; TRBD1 aligns across 7 bases. The ends lost 1 base at V and 4 bases at J; junction bases unmatched: 0. Germline V gene data show CDR1 as LGHNT and CDR2 as FRNRAP. CDR3 length: 13 amino acids. In DNA, the CDR3 is TGTGCTAGTGGTTTGGGGACAGGCTATGGCTACACCTTC. This sequence encodes CASGLGTGYGYTF.